The rows below give T cell receptor beta chains drawn from one sample of a study of human T cells and chemical hapten exposure. Using its own MiXCR run on the RACE reads, TCRdb lists one record per CDR3 protein. The data hold about 120,000 distinct CDR3 sequences, with around an eighth observed a single time. The sample in question was whole blood, obtained in connection with sensitization to the hapten diphenylcyclopropenone (DPC). The receptors stem from a woman between 18 and 29 years old with alopecia areata. Some clones in this sample may be carry-over from other donors' samples. Both conserved end residues are part of each CDR3. Fields, in order: clone size, J gene, V gene, D gene, CDR3 length, CDR3 protein, CDR3 DNA. The D gene is left open where the match is weak. The size of a clone is reported for some rows only, either as once, few or many, or as a class for expanded clones.

abundance: NA; j_gene: TRBJ2-2; v_gene: TRBV7-8; d_gene: NA; len: 15; CDR3aa: CASSSPTDRTGELFF; CDR3nt: TGTGCCAGCAGCTCCCCGACAGACCGCACCGGGGAGCTGTTTTTT
abundance: NA; j_gene: TRBJ2-3; v_gene: TRBV9; d_gene: NA; len: 14; CDR3aa: CASSSLRGLDTQYF; CDR3nt: TGTGCCAGCAGCTCCCTCCGGGGTTTAGATACGCAGTATTTT
abundance: few; j_gene: TRBJ1-6; v_gene: TRBV20-1; d_gene: NA; len: 13; CDR3aa: CSAGMDRYSPLHF; CDR3nt: TGCAGTGCGGGGATGGACAGATATTCACCCCTCCACTTT
abundance: NA; j_gene: TRBJ2-1; v_gene: TRBV4-1; d_gene: NA; len: 13; CDR3aa: CASSQGGDGEQFF; CDR3nt: TGCGCCAGCAGCCAGGGAGGAGACGGTGAGCAGTTCTTC
abundance: NA; j_gene: TRBJ2-1; v_gene: TRBV7-2; d_gene: NA; len: 15; CDR3aa: CASSLSGGTYNEQFF; CDR3nt: TGTGCCAGCAGCTTAAGTGGGGGGACTTACAATGAGCAGTTCTTC
abundance: many; j_gene: TRBJ2-4; v_gene: TRBV4-2; d_gene: NA; len: 14; CDR3aa: CASSQDKRPDIQYF; CDR3nt: TGTGCCAGCAGCCAAGATAAACGGCCCGACATTCAGTACTTC
abundance: few; j_gene: TRBJ2-6; v_gene: TRBV7-2; d_gene: NA; len: 15; CDR3aa: CASSSAGVGANVLTF; CDR3nt: TGTGCCAGCAGCTCAGCAGGGGTTGGGGCCAACGTCCTGACTTTC
abundance: NA; j_gene: TRBJ2-1; v_gene: TRBV9; d_gene: NA; len: 15; CDR3aa: CASSVVSGDYNEQFF; CDR3nt: TGTGCCAGCAGCGTAGTTTCGGGGGACTACAATGAGCAGTTCTTC
abundance: few; j_gene: TRBJ2-7; v_gene: TRBV18; d_gene: NA; len: 15; CDR3aa: CASSPTRDLRYEQYF; CDR3nt: TGTGCCAGCTCACCGACCAGGGACCTACGCTACGAGCAGTACTTC
abundance: few; j_gene: TRBJ1-6; v_gene: TRBV9; d_gene: TRBD1; len: 15; CDR3aa: CASSIWDSYNSPLHF; CDR3nt: TGTGCCAGCAGCATCTGGGACAGCTATAATTCACCCCTCCACTTT
abundance: few; j_gene: TRBJ2-3; v_gene: TRBV12-3/TRBV12-4; d_gene: NA; len: 15; CDR3aa: CASSPGTDFSDTQYF; CDR3nt: TGTGCCAGCAGCCCCGGGACGGATTTTTCAGATACGCAGTATTTT
abundance: NA; j_gene: TRBJ2-1; v_gene: TRBV7-3; d_gene: NA; len: 13; CDR3aa: CASTPTRSNEQFF; CDR3nt: TGTGCCAGCACCCCGACTAGAAGCAATGAGCAGTTCTTC
abundance: NA; j_gene: TRBJ1-3; v_gene: TRBV3-1; d_gene: NA; len: 17; CDR3aa: CASSQVRSQLSGNTIYF; CDR3nt: TGTGCCAGCAGCCAAGTCAGGTCTCAGCTCTCTGGAAACACCATATATTTT
abundance: many; j_gene: TRBJ2-1; v_gene: TRBV5-5; d_gene: TRBD1; len: 15; CDR3aa: CASSLLGQGAHEQFF; CDR3nt: TGTGCCAGCAGCTTGCTGGGACAGGGGGCCCATGAGCAGTTCTTC
abundance: few; j_gene: TRBJ2-5; v_gene: TRBV5-6; d_gene: NA; len: 13; CDR3aa: CASSLGTLETQYF; CDR3nt: TGTGCCAGCAGCTTGGGAACTCTGGAGACCCAGTACTTC
abundance: NA; j_gene: TRBJ1-6; v_gene: TRBV6-2/TRBV6-3; d_gene: NA; len: 16; CDR3aa: CASSPTGDPYNSPLHF; CDR3nt: TGTGCCAGCAGTCCTACCGGGGATCCATATAATTCACCCCTCCACTTT
abundance: many; j_gene: TRBJ2-7; v_gene: TRBV7-2; d_gene: NA; len: 14; CDR3aa: CASSPSGSSYEQYF; CDR3nt: TGTGCCAGCAGCCCCTCAGGGAGCTCCTACGAGCAGTACTTC
abundance: once; j_gene: TRBJ2-7; v_gene: TRBV20-1; d_gene: NA; len: 12; CDR3aa: CSANEVSYEQYF; CDR3nt: TGCAGTGCTAATGAGGTGTCCTACGAGCAGTACTTC
abundance: few; j_gene: TRBJ1-5; v_gene: TRBV6-2/TRBV6-3; d_gene: NA; len: 14; CDR3aa: CASSYRPENQPQHF; CDR3nt: TGTGCCAGCAGTTACCGGCCAGAAAATCAGCCCCAGCATTTT
abundance: few; j_gene: TRBJ1-5; v_gene: TRBV19; d_gene: NA; len: 14; CDR3aa: CASSIVLSNQPQHF; CDR3nt: TGTGCCAGTAGTATTGTACTTAGCAATCAGCCCCAGCATTTT
abundance: few; j_gene: TRBJ2-1; v_gene: TRBV18; d_gene: NA; len: 17; CDR3aa: CASSHRWAIQTDNEQFF; CDR3nt: TGTGCCAGCTCACATCGGTGGGCAATACAGACGGACAATGAGCAGTTCTTC
abundance: NA; j_gene: TRBJ1-5; v_gene: TRBV6-5; d_gene: TRBD1; len: 13; CDR3aa: CASSGTGRTPQHF; CDR3nt: TGTGCCAGCAGTGGGACAGGGAGGACGCCCCAGCATTTT
abundance: NA; j_gene: TRBJ2-7; v_gene: TRBV28; d_gene: NA; len: 13; CDR3aa: CASSFGGRDEQYF; CDR3nt: TGTGCCAGCAGTTTCGGGGGACGGGACGAGCAGTACTTC
abundance: once; j_gene: TRBJ2-3; v_gene: TRBV6-2/TRBV6-3; d_gene: NA; len: 15; CDR3aa: CASSYATSRVDTQYF; CDR3nt: TGTGCCAGCAGTTACGCCACGTCCAGGGTAGATACGCAGTATTTT
abundance: NA; j_gene: TRBJ1-2; v_gene: TRBV27; d_gene: TRBD1; len: 15; CDR3aa: CASSKGQGLNYGYTF; CDR3nt: TGTGCCAGCAGTAAGGGACAGGGCCTAAACTATGGCTACACCTTC
abundance: NA; j_gene: TRBJ2-2; v_gene: TRBV4-3; d_gene: NA; len: 14; CDR3aa: CASSRQGNTGELFF; CDR3nt: TGCGCCAGCAGCCGTCAGGGAAACACCGGGGAGCTGTTTTTT
abundance: many; j_gene: TRBJ2-7; v_gene: TRBV12-3/TRBV12-4; d_gene: TRBD1; len: 14; CDR3aa: CASSIQGTGDEQYF; CDR3nt: TGTGCCAGCAGTATACAGGGGACGGGCGACGAGCAGTACTTC
abundance: many; j_gene: TRBJ2-7; v_gene: TRBV28; d_gene: NA; len: 15; CDR3aa: CASSSGGQAPYEQYF; CDR3nt: TGTGCCAGCAGTTCCGGGGGGCAGGCCCCCTACGAGCAGTACTTC
abundance: many; j_gene: TRBJ2-3; v_gene: TRBV5-4; d_gene: NA; len: 15; CDR3aa: CASSLAGQSVDTQYF; CDR3nt: TGTGCCAGCAGCTTGGCCGGTCAGAGCGTTGATACGCAGTATTTT
abundance: many; j_gene: TRBJ1-5; v_gene: TRBV5-1; d_gene: TRBD1; len: 15; CDR3aa: CASSRGDSSNQPQHF; CDR3nt: TGCGCCAGCAGCCGGGGGGACAGTAGCAATCAGCCCCAGCATTTT
abundance: few; j_gene: TRBJ2-2; v_gene: TRBV27; d_gene: NA; len: 16; CDR3aa: CASSSRDSENTGELFF; CDR3nt: TGTGCCAGCAGTTCTAGGGACTCTGAGAACACCGGGGAGCTGTTTTTT
abundance: many; j_gene: TRBJ2-3; v_gene: TRBV29-1; d_gene: NA; len: 15; CDR3aa: CSVAGTALSTDTQYF; CDR3nt: TGCAGCGTAGCCGGGACGGCGCTTAGCACAGATACGCAGTATTTT
abundance: NA; j_gene: TRBJ2-3; v_gene: TRBV11-2; d_gene: TRBD2; len: 17; CDR3aa: CASSGLSGGGHTDTQYF; CDR3nt: TGTGCCAGCAGCGGATTGAGCGGGGGAGGCCACACAGATACGCAGTATTTT
abundance: many; j_gene: TRBJ2-7; v_gene: TRBV27; d_gene: NA; len: 14; CDR3aa: CASSLSGLFYEQYF; CDR3nt: TGTGCCAGCAGTTTATCGGGACTCTTCTACGAGCAGTACTTC
abundance: few; j_gene: TRBJ2-1; v_gene: TRBV7-9; d_gene: NA; len: 18; CDR3aa: CASSLAPVFQSSYNEQFF; CDR3nt: TGTGCCAGCAGCTTAGCGCCGGTCTTCCAAAGCTCCTACAATGAGCAGTTCTTC
abundance: few; j_gene: TRBJ2-5; v_gene: TRBV6-2/TRBV6-3; d_gene: NA; len: 14; CDR3aa: CASSYWSRQETQYF; CDR3nt: TGTGCCAGCAGTTACTGGAGTAGACAAGAGACCCAGTACTTC
abundance: NA; j_gene: TRBJ2-5; v_gene: TRBV20-1; d_gene: TRBD2; len: 15; CDR3aa: CSARTSGAYQETQYF; CDR3nt: TGCAGTGCTAGGACTAGCGGGGCCTACCAAGAGACCCAGTACTTC
abundance: NA; j_gene: TRBJ2-1; v_gene: TRBV30; d_gene: NA; len: 15; CDR3aa: CAWSHGGVPYNEQFF; CDR3nt: TGTGCCTGGAGTCACGGGGGAGTGCCCTACAATGAGCAGTTCTTC
abundance: few; j_gene: TRBJ1-1; v_gene: TRBV20-1; d_gene: NA; len: 13; CDR3aa: CSARVGRNTEAFF; CDR3nt: TGCAGTGCTAGAGTAGGGAGGAACACTGAAGCTTTCTTT
abundance: few; j_gene: TRBJ2-1; v_gene: TRBV6-2/TRBV6-3; d_gene: TRBD1; len: 11; CDR3aa: CASSRGTGAIF; CDR3nt: TGTGCCAGCTCTAGGGGGACAGGGGCTATCTTC
abundance: many; j_gene: TRBJ1-1; v_gene: TRBV18; d_gene: NA; len: 13; CDR3aa: CASSPHRDTEAFF; CDR3nt: TGTGCCAGCTCTCCGCACAGGGACACTGAAGCTTTCTTT
abundance: many; j_gene: TRBJ1-2; v_gene: TRBV6-1; d_gene: TRBD1; len: 14; CDR3aa: CASSVAGGYYGYTF; CDR3nt: TGTGCCAGCAGTGTGGCAGGGGGCTACTATGGCTACACCTTC
abundance: few; j_gene: TRBJ1-2; v_gene: TRBV5-1; d_gene: TRBD1; len: 14; CDR3aa: CASSISDRGGGYTF; CDR3nt: TGCGCCAGCTCTATATCGGACAGGGGAGGAGGCTACACCTTC
abundance: few; j_gene: TRBJ1-5; v_gene: TRBV30; d_gene: NA; len: 13; CDR3aa: CAWTQGNNQPQHF; CDR3nt: TGTGCCTGGACACAGGGAAACAATCAGCCCCAGCATTTT
abundance: few; j_gene: TRBJ1-1; v_gene: TRBV20-1; d_gene: NA; len: 14; CDR3aa: CSARSMRGTTEAFF; CDR3nt: TGCAGTGCTAGATCGATGCGGGGGACCACTGAAGCTTTCTTT
abundance: NA; j_gene: TRBJ2-7; v_gene: TRBV11-2; d_gene: NA; len: 15; CDR3aa: CASSSGVDRSYEQYF; CDR3nt: TGTGCCAGCAGCTCTGGCGTTGACAGATCCTACGAGCAGTACTTC
abundance: many; j_gene: TRBJ2-7; v_gene: TRBV12-3/TRBV12-4; d_gene: NA; len: 16; CDR3aa: CASSPAGLPRPYEQYF; CDR3nt: TGTGCCAGCAGTCCCGCGGGATTGCCCAGACCGTACGAGCAGTACTTC
abundance: NA; j_gene: TRBJ1-1; v_gene: TRBV18; d_gene: TRBD1; len: 14; CDR3aa: CASTITQGEGEAFF; CDR3nt: TGTGCCAGCACGATAACACAGGGGGAGGGTGAAGCTTTCTTT
abundance: NA; j_gene: TRBJ2-5; v_gene: TRBV4-1; d_gene: NA; len: 14; CDR3aa: CASSQGQDQETQYF; CDR3nt: TGCGCCAGCAGCCAAGGACAGGATCAAGAGACCCAGTACTTC
abundance: many; j_gene: TRBJ2-1; v_gene: TRBV6-6; d_gene: NA; len: 12; CDR3aa: CASKRGIDEQFF; CDR3nt: TGTGCCAGCAAGAGGGGGATCGATGAGCAGTTCTTC